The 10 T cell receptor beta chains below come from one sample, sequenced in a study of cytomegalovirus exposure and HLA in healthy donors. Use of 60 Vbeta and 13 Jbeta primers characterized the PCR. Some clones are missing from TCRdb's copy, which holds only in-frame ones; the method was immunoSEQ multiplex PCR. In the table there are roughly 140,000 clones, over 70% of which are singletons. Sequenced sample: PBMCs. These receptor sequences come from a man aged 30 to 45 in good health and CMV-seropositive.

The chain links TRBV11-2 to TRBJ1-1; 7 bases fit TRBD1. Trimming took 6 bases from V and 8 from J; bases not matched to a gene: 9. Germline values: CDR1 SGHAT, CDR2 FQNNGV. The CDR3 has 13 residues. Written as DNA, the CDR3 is TGTGCCAGCAGAGCCAACAGGGGCCTCGAAGCTTTCTTT. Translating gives CASRANRGLEAFF. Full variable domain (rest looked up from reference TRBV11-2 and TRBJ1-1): EAGVAQSPRYKIIEKRQSVAFWCNPISGHATLYWYQQILGQGPKLLIQFQNNGVVDDSQLPKDRFSAERLKGVDSTLKIQPAKLEDSAVYLCASRANRGLEAFFGQGTRLTVV.

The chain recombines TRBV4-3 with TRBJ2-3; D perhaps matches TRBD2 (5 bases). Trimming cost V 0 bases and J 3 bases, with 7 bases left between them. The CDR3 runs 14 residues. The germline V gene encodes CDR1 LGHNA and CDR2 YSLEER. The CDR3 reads CASSQDRGTDTQYF. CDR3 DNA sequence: TGCGCCAGCAGCCAAGATCGGGGTACAGATACGCAGTATTTT.

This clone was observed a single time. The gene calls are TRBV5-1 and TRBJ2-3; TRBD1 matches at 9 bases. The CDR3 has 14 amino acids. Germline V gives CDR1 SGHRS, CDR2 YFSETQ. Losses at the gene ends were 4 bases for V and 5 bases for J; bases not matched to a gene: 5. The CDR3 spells CASSPGTGRDTQYF. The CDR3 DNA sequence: TGCGCCAGCAGCCCGGGGACAGGGCGAGATACGCAGTATTTT. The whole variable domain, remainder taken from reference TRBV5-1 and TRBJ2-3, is KAGVTQTPRYLIKTRGQQVTLSCSPISGHRSVSWYQQTPGQGLQFLFEYFSETQRNKGNFPGRFSGRQFSNSRSEMNVSTLELGDSALYLCASSPGTGRDTQYFGPGTRLTVL.

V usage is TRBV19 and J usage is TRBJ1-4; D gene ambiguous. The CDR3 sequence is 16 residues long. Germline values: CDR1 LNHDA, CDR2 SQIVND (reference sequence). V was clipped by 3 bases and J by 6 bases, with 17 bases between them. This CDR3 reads CASSIDLYRRDEKLFF. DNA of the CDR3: TGTGCCAGTAGTATCGATCTCTACCGAAGAGATGAAAAACTGTTTTTT.

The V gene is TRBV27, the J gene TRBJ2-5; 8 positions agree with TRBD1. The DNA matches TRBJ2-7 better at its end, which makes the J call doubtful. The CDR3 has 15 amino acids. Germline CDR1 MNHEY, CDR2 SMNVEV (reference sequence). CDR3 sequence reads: CASSQDRGLVFEQYF. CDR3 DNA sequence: TGTGCCAGCAGCCAAGACAGGGGTTTAGTTTTCGAGCAGTACTTC.

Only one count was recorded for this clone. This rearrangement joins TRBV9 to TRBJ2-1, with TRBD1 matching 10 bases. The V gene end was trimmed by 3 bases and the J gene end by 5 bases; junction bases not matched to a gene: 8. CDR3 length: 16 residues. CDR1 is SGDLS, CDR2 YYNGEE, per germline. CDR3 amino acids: CASSGRQGARDNEQFF. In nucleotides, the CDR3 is TGTGCCAGCAGCGGGAGACAGGGGGCGCGAGACAATGAGCAGTTCTTC.

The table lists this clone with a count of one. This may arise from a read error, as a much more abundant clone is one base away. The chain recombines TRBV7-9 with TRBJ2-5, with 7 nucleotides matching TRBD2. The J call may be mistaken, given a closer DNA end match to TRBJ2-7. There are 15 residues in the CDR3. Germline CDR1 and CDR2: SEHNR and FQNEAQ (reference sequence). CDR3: CSSSSEAGFPYEQYF. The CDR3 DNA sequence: TGTTCCAGCAGCTCAGAAGCGGGGTTCCCCTACGAGCAGTACTTC.

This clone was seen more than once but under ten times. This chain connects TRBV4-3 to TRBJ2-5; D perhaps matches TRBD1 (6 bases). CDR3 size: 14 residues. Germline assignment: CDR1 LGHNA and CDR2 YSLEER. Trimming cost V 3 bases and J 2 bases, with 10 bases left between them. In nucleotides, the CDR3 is TGCGCCAGCAGCCATAGGACAGCTCAAGAGACCCAGTACTTC. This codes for CASSHRTAQETQYF.

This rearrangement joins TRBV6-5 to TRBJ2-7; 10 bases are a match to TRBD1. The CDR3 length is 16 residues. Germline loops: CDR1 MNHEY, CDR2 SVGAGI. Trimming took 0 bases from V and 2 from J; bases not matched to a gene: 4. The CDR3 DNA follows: TGTGCCAGCAGTTACTCGGGGACAGGGGTCACCTACGAGCAGTACTTC. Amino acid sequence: CASSYSGTGVTYEQYF.

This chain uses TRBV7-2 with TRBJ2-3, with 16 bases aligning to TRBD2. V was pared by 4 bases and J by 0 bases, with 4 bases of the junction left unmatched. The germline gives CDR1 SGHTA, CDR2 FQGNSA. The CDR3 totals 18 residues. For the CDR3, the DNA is TGTGCCAGCAGCTGGAGGGGACTAGCGGGGGGGAGCACAGATACGCAGTATTTT. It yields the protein CASSWRGLAGGSTDTQYF.